Listed below are T cell receptor beta chains from one sample, sequenced in a study of beta chain features in type 1 diabetes. Assay: immunoSEQ multiplex PCR; the TCRdb copy retains only in-frame clones and omits some. The sample records 300,000 or so clones, roughly 13% being singletons. The sample taken for sequencing was naive CD4+ T cells from blood. The source is a woman aged 18-29 years with type 1 diabetes. CDR3s include the opening cysteine and the closing phenylalanine or tryptophan. The D gene is left open where the match is weak. Not every row has a clone size; where given, it reads once, few, many or a size class.

NA,TRBJ2-1,NA,TRBV19,TGTGCCAGTACCCCAGGATCGACTAGATGGTTCTACAATGAGCAGTTCTTC,CASTPGSTRWFYNEQFF
TRBD1,TRBJ1-1,NA,TRBV7-2,TGTGCCAGGTCCGAACAGGGGAATGGCGCTGAAGCTTTCTTT,CARSEQGNGAEAFF
TRBD1,TRBJ2-1,NA,TRBV10-3,TGTGCCATAGGGACAGGGAACGTTGTGTACAATGAGCAGTTCTTC,CAIGTGNVVYNEQFF
NA,TRBJ1-2,NA,TRBV9,TGTGCCAGCAGCGCATCAACAGGGTCTTATGGCTACACCTTC,CASSASTGSYGYTF
TRBD2,TRBJ2-1,NA,TRBV30,TGTGCCTGGAGTGCAACTAGCGAGGCGCAGTTCTTC,CAWSATSEAQFF
TRBD2,TRBJ2-5,NA,TRBV25-1,TGTGCCAGCAGTGATCTCAGACTAGCGGGATACCAAGAGACCCAGTACTTC,CASSDLRLAGYQETQYF
TRBD1,TRBJ1-5,NA,TRBV2,TGTGCCAGCAGAACAGGGGGCCCGAGCAATCAGCCCCAGCATTTT,CASRTGGPSNQPQHF
NA,TRBJ1-5,NA,TRBV28,TGTGCCAGCTCCCTCCACCAGTTAAATCAGCCCCAGCATTTT,CASSLHQLNQPQHF
TRBD2,TRBJ2-3,NA,TRBV5-4,TGTGCCAGCAGCTGGACTAGCGGGAGGGGAGATACGCAGTATTTT,CASSWTSGRGDTQYF
NA,TRBJ1-1,NA,TRBV30,TGTGCCTGGGGGAACAGGGCGACCGAAGCTTTCTTT,CAWGNRATEAFF
TRBD1,TRBJ1-2,NA,TRBV18,TGTGCCAGCTCACCACAGGGACAGGGGGGCTACACCTTC,CASSPQGQGGYTF
NA,TRBJ1-2,NA,TRBV20-1,TGCAGTGGCCAAGGGGTCTATGGCTACACCTTC,CSGQGVYGYTF
NA,TRBJ2-3,NA,TRBV11-2,TGTGCCAGCAGCCTCACGCGGGAAGGAGATACGCAGTATTTT,CASSLTREGDTQYF
NA,TRBJ2-7,NA,TRBV7-9,TGTGCCAGCAGCTTAGCGAGTCTGGGGGCAGGACCGAGCTACGAGCAGTACTTC,CASSLASLGAGPSYEQYF
NA,TRBJ2-1,NA,TRBV5-1,TGCGCCAGCAGCTGGAGCCTGCGAAGCTCCTACAATGAGCAGTTCTTC,CASSWSLRSSYNEQFF
TRBD1,TRBJ1-2,NA,TRBV27,TGTGCCAGCAGTCGATCTCCAGGGGGATCCTTCTATGGCTACACCTTC,CASSRSPGGSFYGYTF
TRBD2,TRBJ2-7,few,TRBV28,TGTGCCAGCAGTTCCCGACTAGCCCCCCCCTACGAGCAGTACTTC,CASSSRLAPPYEQYF
NA,TRBJ1-1,NA,TRBV5-1,TGCGCCAGCAGCTGGGAGTACAGGGTGAACACTGAAGCTTTCTTT,CASSWEYRVNTEAFF
NA,TRBJ2-6,few,TRBV5-6,TGTGCCAGCAGGGCGGCTGGGGCCAACGTCCTGACTTTC,CASRAAGANVLTF
TRBD2,TRBJ2-7,few,TRBV7-6,TGTGCCAGCAGCAAGACTAGCTTAAGTAGCTACGAGCAGTACTTC,CASSKTSLSSYEQYF
TRBD1,TRBJ1-2,NA,TRBV7-9,TGTGCCAGCAGCTTAGACCTCTTCCCCTCGGTCGGACAGGGGGCTGGCTACACCTTC,CASSLDLFPSVGQGAGYTF
NA,TRBJ2-2,NA,TRBV29-1,TGCAGCGTTGTCTGGGGAGTCACCGGGGAGCTGTTTTTT,CSVVWGVTGELFF
TRBD2,TRBJ2-3,NA,TRBV18,TGTGCCAGCTCACCACCGTCGAGCGGGAGGTCTGATACGCAGTATTTT,CASSPPSSGRSDTQYF
TRBD1,TRBJ2-2,NA,TRBV9,TGTGCCAGCAACGGACACGGGACAGGGGGCACCGGGGAGCTGTTTTTT,CASNGHGTGGTGELFF